A selection of T cell receptor beta chains follows, all from one sample in a study of shared clonotypes between healthy human individuals. Measured with immunoSEQ multiplex PCR; TCRdb has only the in-frame clones, and not every one. This table has a few million clones, 95% appearing once. The specimen sequenced was naive CD4+ T cells sorted from blood. The receptors come from a man between 18 and 29 years old in good health. Each CDR3 is given without its conserved first and last residue.

TRBJ2-1	TRBV30	12	AWSLLAGNNEQF
TRBJ1-2	TRBV27	11	ASSLRQGNGYT
TRBJ2-5	TRBV10-1	13	ASSESLAGSETQY
TRBJ1-3	TRBV4-1	14	ASSRGQGLGGNTIY
TRBJ2-7	TRBV13	12	ASSLSLNSYEQY
TRBJ1-1	TRBV5-1	13	ASSSSGTGGTEAF
TRBJ2-5	TRBV28	11	ASAAGDVETQY
TRBJ2-4	TRBV30	14	AWSPGSGSGRGIQY
TRBJ1-1	TRBV5-6	13	ASSPPGRANTEAF
TRBJ1-2	TRBV27	11	ASSLRWDYSYT
TRBJ1-2	TRBV9	12	ASSVRGLCYGYT
TRBJ2-1	TRBV18	12	ASSPQPSYNEQF
TRBJ2-7	TRBV30	13	AWSEGLQIFYEQY
TRBJ2-7	TRBV4-3	15	ASSQERTGTGLYEQY
TRBJ2-3	TRBV5-6	12	ASSLPGSTDTQY
TRBJ1-3	TRBV15	13	ATSREQDKGNTIY
TRBJ1-5	TRBV7-2	13	ASSLEQVVNQPQH
TRBJ1-6	TRBV5-1	13	ASSEQTGGDSPLH
TRBJ2-7	TRBV5-1	13	ASSLGDRGPVEQY
TRBJ2-7	TRBV7-9	13	ASSLVGGLDSEQY
TRBJ1-1	TRBV6-5	12	ASSRGPGDTEAF
TRBJ2-7	TRBV6-6	14	ASSSGQEVEGNEQY
TRBJ1-4	TRBV30	13	AWSVGGAQSEKLF
TRBJ2-1	TRBV9	16	ASSVGGVFAAIGNEQF
TRBJ2-2	TRBV30	11	AWSRANTGELF